This T cell receptor beta chain was captured by sequencing in a study of shared clonotypes between healthy human individuals (dated by TCRdb to 2019 to 2021). The study in broad terms: Three men and a couple of women, aged 18 to 49 years, made up the cohort. Per donor, three plates each were used for CD4 naive and CD4 memory, two for CD8 naive, and one for CD8 memory. Blood TCR repertoires of a handful of healthy adults were deeply sequenced to estimate repertoire size and the extent of clonotype sharing between individuals. To increase sequencing depth and limit assay-specific biases, TCR repertoire library preparation and sequencing were carried out by different laboratories using diverse techniques. Each donor's leukapheresis produced roughly between about 0.85 and 10 billion PBMCs.

Notes on this clone: Its antigen target is currently unknown. Nothing much larger sits one base from this clone, and base qualities are not available. Other nucleotide sequences in the sample specify the same CDR3.

Using the deep immunoSEQ assay, multiplex PCR amplified TCR CDR3 regions from genomic DNA. Genomic DNA extracted from each cell subset was distributed evenly over all wells of several immunoSEQ 96-well plates, and each plate served as one replicate. For sorted subsets, about 200 ng genomic DNA, equal to 30,000 to 35,000 T cell genomes, was loaded into each replicate PCR. Purified libraries were measured with a Qubit 3.0 fluorometer, size-checked on a Bioanalyzer 2100, and measured again with the KAPA Library Quantification kit. Each immunoSEQ 96-well plate was sequenced on its own single-read 150-cycle Illumina NextSeq 550 flow cell. As for the original processing: Because the immunoSEQ output held only junctional sequences and lacked quality scores, the filtering could not match the filtering applied to full-length reads. To assign V/J genes and CDR3, sequences were annotated using PyIR, a Python wrapper for IgBLAST v1.9, with IMGT germline references. Reads were removed for weak V/J assignments (E-value above 1e-6), missing CDR3, stop codons, out-of-frame junctions, or ambiguous translated residues. A V3J clonotype was defined by an identical inferred V gene, J gene, and CDR3 amino acid sequence. Percentage overlap between repertoires was calculated by dividing the number of shared unique clonotypes by the size of the smaller repertoire. Repertoire richness was assessed with RTK rarefaction, the Chao1 estimator, and Recon v2.1 estimates of unobserved clonotypes. For all TCRbeta clonotypes obtained by the gDNA method from a few donors, generation probabilities were computed with OLGA. The clones in this table, taken by TCRdb from immuneACCESS, are in-frame only. Not every clone is retained; where verified, under half of the shortfall comes from an unresolved V gene, and the cause of the rest is unknown. The DNA was the basis for D and trimming; V, J and clone size are from that table. Counted in this sample were about 2 million clones; about 95% of them appeared once. Around 1% of the sample comes from the top ten.

CD8 naive samples were CD45RO-negative cells positively selected for CCR7, giving a CD45RA+CCR7+ population that excluded TemRA cells. The donors were healthy, HIV-negative adults who had no recently reported acute infections or vaccinations. All donors were Caucasian adults living in Nashville, Tennessee, USA. After blood collection by leukapheresis, PBMCs were isolated using Ficoll-Histopaque density gradient centrifugation and then cryopreserved in the vapor phase of liquid nitrogen. Analytical flow cytometry was used to check the purity and quantity of each magnetically sorted T cell population. Genomic DNA was isolated from every sorted fraction and measured by UV absorbance on a Nanodrop 2000c. What the authors observed across the whole study: About 5% of naive CD4, around 4% of naive CD8, roughly 2.4% of memory CD4, and 0.4% of memory CD8 clonotypes were shared across several donors. Naive subsets generally had larger estimated clonotype richness than memory subsets. Pairwise subsampling led to the expectation that sequencing depth would affect the degree of clonotype sharing among donors. Clonotypes shared by all four sorted-subset donors showed higher generation probabilities than non-shared clonotypes. The genetic and exposure-history diversity represented was limited by the small number of donors. Sampling was limited to blood, and TCR repertoires in tissue likely differ from TCR repertoires in blood. Incomplete sequencing was indicated by rarefaction of sorted-subset datasets, despite the large sequencing depth.

As encoded in the germline V gene, CDR1 is MDHEN while CDR2 is SYDVKM. For this chain, trimming is 1 base at the V end and 2 bases at the J end, and the number of junction bases without a gene match is 3. From the cysteine up to the phenylalanine, the CDR3 has a length of 15 residues. The only DNA kept is the CDR3, 45 bases in frame from the first base. The sample comprised naive CD8+ T cells sorted from blood. The cell subset or site tag for this specimen amounts to: CD45RA+CCR7+. This TCR derives from a man between 18 and 29 years old in good health. The V and J genes are TRBV28 and TRBJ2-7; TRBD1 matches 9 bases in the middle. The DNA is as follows: TGTGCCAGCAGTTTATCTGGGACAGGGACCTACGAGCAGTACTTC. Translated, this is CASSLSGTGTYEQYF. This CDR3, with the reference TRBV28 and TRBJ2-7 proteins standing in past its ends, gives the full variable domain DVKVTQSSRYLVKRTGEKVFLECVQDMDHENMFWYRQDPGLGLRLIYFSYDVKMKEKGDIPEGYSVSREKKERFSLILESASTNQTSMYLCASSLSGTGTYEQYFGPGTRLTVT.